The rows below give T cell receptor beta chains drawn from one sample of a study of OX40 agonist ivuxolimab in advanced cancers. TCRdb's copy holds only in-frame clones and misses some; the assay was immunoSEQ multiplex PCR. The sample consists of about 62,000 clones, over 75% of them appearing once. Sequencing was performed on CD4+ or CD8+ T cells sorted from blood, taken in a trial of the OX40 agonist ivuxolimab. Every receptor here comes from an adult with an advanced solid tumor such as melanoma, head and neck, liver or kidney cancer. The CDR3 runs from the conserved cysteine through the conserved F or W. The D gene is left open where the match is weak. Clone size is not always given. Where it is, it says once, few, many or a class for expanded clones.

CDR3nt: TGTGCCAGTGGATCTTACGGAAACACCATATATTTT; CDR3aa: CASGSYGNTIYF; j_gene: TRBJ1-3; v_gene: TRBV28; abundance: NA; d_gene: NA
CDR3nt: TGTGCCAGCTCACCAGGGACAGATACGCAGTATTTT; CDR3aa: CASSPGTDTQYF; j_gene: TRBJ2-3; v_gene: TRBV18; abundance: NA; d_gene: NA
CDR3nt: TGTGCCAGCCTTGGCAGGGATGATGGCTACACCTTC; CDR3aa: CASLGRDDGYTF; j_gene: TRBJ1-2; v_gene: TRBV2; abundance: NA; d_gene: NA
CDR3nt: TGTGCCAGCAAGGGACTAGACTCCTACAATGAGCAGTTCTTC; CDR3aa: CASKGLDSYNEQFF; j_gene: TRBJ2-1; v_gene: TRBV6-5; abundance: NA; d_gene: TRBD2
CDR3nt: TGTGCCAGCAGCCGGGAGGGCCGGAACAATGAGCAGTTCTTC; CDR3aa: CASSREGRNNEQFF; j_gene: TRBJ2-1; v_gene: TRBV6-1; abundance: NA; d_gene: TRBD2
CDR3nt: TGTGCCAGCAGTTCCACCTATCAGGGGGAAGGAGGCTACACCTTC; CDR3aa: CASSSTYQGEGGYTF; j_gene: TRBJ1-2; v_gene: TRBV6-6; abundance: NA; d_gene: TRBD1
CDR3nt: TGTGCCAGCAGCTTCCGACGGACAGGGCAAAATCAGCCCCAGCATTTT; CDR3aa: CASSFRRTGQNQPQHF; j_gene: TRBJ1-5; v_gene: TRBV28; abundance: NA; d_gene: TRBD1
CDR3nt: TGTGCCAGCAGCTTGGACAGGCGCGATGGCTACACCTTC; CDR3aa: CASSLDRRDGYTF; j_gene: TRBJ1-2; v_gene: TRBV5-4; abundance: few; d_gene: NA
CDR3nt: TGTGCCACCCTCGGGACAGGGGAACGTTCACCCCTCCACTTT; CDR3aa: CATLGTGERSPLHF; j_gene: TRBJ1-6; v_gene: TRBV19; abundance: NA; d_gene: TRBD1
CDR3nt: TGTGCCAGCAGTAGGACTAGCGGGAGGACCAATGAGCAGTTCTTC; CDR3aa: CASSRTSGRTNEQFF; j_gene: TRBJ2-1; v_gene: TRBV28; abundance: NA; d_gene: TRBD2
CDR3nt: TGTGCCAGCAGTGAGGAATCGAAGCTAAACTATGGCTACACCTTC; CDR3aa: CASSEESKLNYGYTF; j_gene: TRBJ1-2; v_gene: TRBV2; abundance: NA; d_gene: NA
CDR3nt: TGTGCCAGTAGTATCGAAGCCTACCGAGGCTACACCTTC; CDR3aa: CASSIEAYRGYTF; j_gene: TRBJ1-2; v_gene: TRBV19; abundance: NA; d_gene: NA
CDR3nt: TGTGCCAGCAGTGGCGAAGGGGGGCTGAATCAGCCCCAGCATTTT; CDR3aa: CASSGEGGLNQPQHF; j_gene: TRBJ1-5; v_gene: TRBV6-1; abundance: NA; d_gene: NA
CDR3nt: TGTGCCAGCAGCTCGGACAGGGGAAATCAGCCCCAGCATTTT; CDR3aa: CASSSDRGNQPQHF; j_gene: TRBJ1-5; v_gene: TRBV6-5; abundance: NA; d_gene: TRBD1
CDR3nt: TGTGCCATCAGTGAGTCAAGGGGTAGGGAGACCCAGTACTTC; CDR3aa: CAISESRGRETQYF; j_gene: TRBJ2-5; v_gene: TRBV10-3; abundance: NA; d_gene: NA
CDR3nt: TGTGCCACCAGCGCCGGGACAATAAGCTCCGAGCAGTACTTC; CDR3aa: CATSAGTISSEQYF; j_gene: TRBJ2-7; v_gene: TRBV15; abundance: NA; d_gene: NA
CDR3nt: TGTGCCAGCAGTTTATCAGGGACCGGCTACACCTTC; CDR3aa: CASSLSGTGYTF; j_gene: TRBJ1-2; v_gene: TRBV28; abundance: NA; d_gene: NA
CDR3nt: TGTGCCAGCAGTTACTCGGGGGGGGGAGTGAACACTGAAGCTTTCTTT; CDR3aa: CASSYSGGGVNTEAFF; j_gene: TRBJ1-1; v_gene: TRBV6-5; abundance: NA; d_gene: NA
CDR3nt: TGTGCCAGCAGCTTACAACCACATCCCAAACCCTCTGGAAACACCATATATTTT; CDR3aa: CASSLQPHPKPSGNTIYF; j_gene: TRBJ1-3; v_gene: TRBV11-2; abundance: once; d_gene: NA
CDR3nt: TGTGCCAGCAGTGGGACAGGGGGCGCTTCCTACGAGCAGTACTTC; CDR3aa: CASSGTGGASYEQYF; j_gene: TRBJ2-7; v_gene: TRBV28; abundance: NA; d_gene: TRBD1
CDR3nt: TGTGCCAGCTCCCGGGGGACGGACAATGAGCAGTTCTTC; CDR3aa: CASSRGTDNEQFF; j_gene: TRBJ2-1; v_gene: TRBV18; abundance: NA; d_gene: NA
CDR3nt: TGTGCCAGCAGTGAAGTCAGTTACAATCAGCCCCAGCATTTT; CDR3aa: CASSEVSYNQPQHF; j_gene: TRBJ1-5; v_gene: TRBV2; abundance: NA; d_gene: NA
CDR3nt: TGCGCCAGCAGCCATGGGTACAGCCGGGAATTCGTAAATCAGCCCCAGCATTTT; CDR3aa: CASSHGYSREFVNQPQHF; j_gene: TRBJ1-5; v_gene: TRBV4-1; abundance: NA; d_gene: NA
CDR3nt: TGTGCCAGCAGTGCCGGGACAGATGTCTATGGCTACACCTTC; CDR3aa: CASSAGTDVYGYTF; j_gene: TRBJ1-2; v_gene: TRBV6-1; abundance: NA; d_gene: TRBD1
CDR3nt: TGTGCCAGTAGTCCCCAAGGGTCAGGGCCGAACTACGAGCAGTACTTC; CDR3aa: CASSPQGSGPNYEQYF; j_gene: TRBJ2-7; v_gene: TRBV19; abundance: once; d_gene: NA
CDR3nt: TGCGCCAGCAGCTTATCGGTATCCTACAATGAGCAGTTCTTC; CDR3aa: CASSLSVSYNEQFF; j_gene: TRBJ2-1; v_gene: TRBV5-1; abundance: NA; d_gene: NA
CDR3nt: TGTGCCACCAGCAGACAAAGTGTGAACACCGGGGAGCTGTTTTTT; CDR3aa: CATSRQSVNTGELFF; j_gene: TRBJ2-2; v_gene: TRBV15; abundance: NA; d_gene: NA
CDR3nt: TGTGCCAGCAGCGCCCCCACGGGGGCCAAAAACATTCAGTACTTC; CDR3aa: CASSAPTGAKNIQYF; j_gene: TRBJ2-4; v_gene: TRBV5-4; abundance: NA; d_gene: NA
CDR3nt: TGTGCCAGCAGCGTAGGAGGAGCTAATGAAAAACTGTTTTTT; CDR3aa: CASSVGGANEKLFF; j_gene: TRBJ1-4; v_gene: TRBV9; abundance: NA; d_gene: NA
CDR3nt: TGCGCCAGCAGCTTGGAGTTCTACTCTGGAAACACCATATATTTT; CDR3aa: CASSLEFYSGNTIYF; j_gene: TRBJ1-3; v_gene: TRBV5-1; abundance: once; d_gene: NA
CDR3nt: TGTGCCAGTAGTTCCGTCTACGGGACAGAGTATGGCTACACCTTC; CDR3aa: CASSSVYGTEYGYTF; j_gene: TRBJ1-2; v_gene: TRBV19; abundance: NA; d_gene: TRBD1
CDR3nt: TGTGCCAGCTCACCTGGGGACAGCCCAAACTATGGCTACACCTTC; CDR3aa: CASSPGDSPNYGYTF; j_gene: TRBJ1-2; v_gene: TRBV18; abundance: NA; d_gene: TRBD1
CDR3nt: TGTGCCAGCTGGGCCGGGACCGAATTATATAGCAATCAGCCCCAGCATTTT; CDR3aa: CASWAGTELYSNQPQHF; j_gene: TRBJ1-5; v_gene: TRBV21-1; abundance: NA; d_gene: NA
CDR3nt: TGTGCCAGCTCACAGGGCGTCATTACAAACACTGAAGCTTTCTTT; CDR3aa: CASSQGVITNTEAFF; j_gene: TRBJ1-1; v_gene: TRBV18; abundance: NA; d_gene: NA
CDR3nt: TGTGCCAGCAGCTTACGGGGGGGCCAACAGACCCAGTACTTC; CDR3aa: CASSLRGGQQTQYF; j_gene: TRBJ2-5; v_gene: TRBV7-2; abundance: NA; d_gene: TRBD2
CDR3nt: TGTGCCACCTCAATCCGGCGGCAGGGTGACTACGAGCAGTACTTC; CDR3aa: CATSIRRQGDYEQYF; j_gene: TRBJ2-7; v_gene: TRBV27; abundance: NA; d_gene: NA
CDR3nt: TGTGCCAGCAGCTTCCGCAGGGACTCTGGGGCCAACGTCCTGACTTTC; CDR3aa: CASSFRRDSGANVLTF; j_gene: TRBJ2-6; v_gene: TRBV7-2; abundance: once; d_gene: NA
CDR3nt: TGTGCCAGCAGTTTAGGGTCAGGGGGGCGGGGACCGTCTGAGACCTTC; CDR3aa: CASSLGSGGRGPSETF; j_gene: TRBJ1-2; v_gene: TRBV28; abundance: NA; d_gene: TRBD1
CDR3nt: TGCAGCGTTGAAGCCGGCACCGCCTACGAGCAGTACTTC; CDR3aa: CSVEAGTAYEQYF; j_gene: TRBJ2-7; v_gene: TRBV29-1; abundance: NA; d_gene: NA
CDR3nt: TGTGCCAGCAGTTACGCTAGCGGGAGATCCTACGAGCAGTACTTC; CDR3aa: CASSYASGRSYEQYF; j_gene: TRBJ2-7; v_gene: TRBV6-5; abundance: NA; d_gene: TRBD2
CDR3nt: TGTGCCAGCAGTGTCCAGGGTGGGGTAGAGACCCAGTACTTC; CDR3aa: CASSVQGGVETQYF; j_gene: TRBJ2-5; v_gene: TRBV25-1; abundance: once; d_gene: NA
CDR3nt: TGTGCCAGCAGCGAACGCCGGGACAAGGCGCATCAGCCCCAGCATTTT; CDR3aa: CASSERRDKAHQPQHF; j_gene: TRBJ1-5; v_gene: TRBV21-1; abundance: NA; d_gene: NA
CDR3nt: TGTGCCATCAGTGACCCAGGGGGCGTACGCGGCTACACCTTC; CDR3aa: CAISDPGGVRGYTF; j_gene: TRBJ1-2; v_gene: TRBV10-3; abundance: NA; d_gene: TRBD1
CDR3nt: TGTGCCAGCAGTGCGGTCCTCGGAGGTGGCACAGATACGCAGTATTTT; CDR3aa: CASSAVLGGGTDTQYF; j_gene: TRBJ2-3; v_gene: TRBV2; abundance: NA; d_gene: NA
CDR3nt: TGTGCCAGCAACAGGGGCCTCATGAACACTGAAGCTTTCTTT; CDR3aa: CASNRGLMNTEAFF; j_gene: TRBJ1-1; v_gene: TRBV14; abundance: NA; d_gene: TRBD1
CDR3nt: TGTGCCAGCAGTGAACTACTAGCGGGAGATGACGGGGAGCTGTTTTTT; CDR3aa: CASSELLAGDDGELFF; j_gene: TRBJ2-2; v_gene: TRBV25-1; abundance: NA; d_gene: TRBD2
CDR3nt: TGTGCCAGCAGCTTGGACCTGACCGGGACCGGGGAGCTGTTTTTT; CDR3aa: CASSLDLTGTGELFF; j_gene: TRBJ2-2; v_gene: TRBV5-4; abundance: NA; d_gene: NA
CDR3nt: TGCAGCGTCGCTCCGGACCGATACTCTGGAAACACCATATATTTT; CDR3aa: CSVAPDRYSGNTIYF; j_gene: TRBJ1-3; v_gene: TRBV29-1; abundance: NA; d_gene: NA
CDR3nt: TGTGCCAGCAGTACGGGAGTGAAAGCTTTCTTT; CDR3aa: CASSTGVKAFF; j_gene: TRBJ1-1; v_gene: TRBV2; abundance: NA; d_gene: NA
CDR3nt: TGTGCCAGCAGAACCTTCCTAACGAACACCGGGGAGCTGTTTTTT; CDR3aa: CASRTFLTNTGELFF; j_gene: TRBJ2-2; v_gene: TRBV11-2; abundance: once; d_gene: NA
CDR3nt: TGTGCCAGCAGTTTTTGGGATGCTAACTATGGCTACACCTTC; CDR3aa: CASSFWDANYGYTF; j_gene: TRBJ1-2; v_gene: TRBV28; abundance: NA; d_gene: NA
CDR3nt: TGCGCCAGCAGCCAGGGACTAGCGGGATCAAGGTACGAGCAGTACTTC; CDR3aa: CASSQGLAGSRYEQYF; j_gene: TRBJ2-7; v_gene: TRBV5-1; abundance: NA; d_gene: TRBD2
CDR3nt: TGTGCCAGCAGTTCCCAGGGCCCCGGGCAGTACTTC; CDR3aa: CASSSQGPGQYF; j_gene: TRBJ2-7; v_gene: TRBV6-6; abundance: NA; d_gene: NA